The present entry profiles one T cell receptor (beta chain) with its context. UMIs were added to TCR cDNA along with a universal primer site when it was made by 5'RACE template switching. MiXCR, applied by TCRdb to the 5' RACE reads, yields one record per CDR3 protein. The sample shows 55,000 or so distinct CDR3 sequences, approximately 7% of them seen only once. There are 16 residues in the CDR3. CDR1 and CDR2 from the germline V gene are PRHDT and FYEKMQ (reference sequence). V trimming: 1 base; J trimming: 0 bases; junction bases outside the gene matches: 2. The data originate from a study of T cells after yellow fever vaccination. Study as a whole: The SMART-Seq v4 Ultra Low Input method served to prepare the low-cell-number fractions.

Whole-study findings and limits: Primary-vaccination clones mostly resurfaced post-booster (under 98% CD4, under 90% CD8). The secondary response was weaker, and its peak arrived faster, on day 5 versus 15.

The clonotype originates from a man between 18 and 29 years old who received the YFV17D yellow fever vaccine. The sample in question was CD8+ T cells not binding an NS4B(214-222) dextramer, sorted from PBMCs, obtained roughly 47 days after the first yellow fever vaccination. The chain recombines TRBV13 with TRBJ2-3; 9 bases fit TRBD2. CDR3 protein: CASSLEAGGSTDTQYF. CDR3 nucleotides: TGTGCCAGCAGCTTAGAAGCGGGGGGTAGCACAGATACGCAGTATTTT.